This paragraph reports one T cell receptor (beta chain). This sample was included in a study of blood T cell repertoires in COVID-19. The overall study: Researchers got acute and convalescent COVID-19 samples from the United States, Italy and Spain. T cells, B-cell-depleted T cells, or PBMCs provided the cDNA or gDNA that served as material.

In the authors' workflow: Amplification from reference gene primers served as the basis for estimated nucleated cell counts. Using immunoSEQ multiplex PCR, the repertoire was profiled, and TCRdb retains in-frame clones only, with some absent. V and J calls and clone size are copied from that table; D and trimming were computed from the DNA. The sample holds 25,000 to 30,000 clones, about 76% seen once. This sequence was found in a man older than 75 with active or convalescent COVID-19. The material sequenced was peripheral blood.

The CDR3: CASSLGRIWTSSYNEQFF. For the CDR3, the DNA is TGTGCCAGCAGCTTAGGGAGAATTTGGACTAGCTCCTACAATGAGCAGTTCTTC. V usage is TRBV7-6 and J usage is TRBJ2-1, with TRBD2 matching over 7 bases. CDR1 and CDR2 (germline): SGHVS, FNYEAQ. Trimming at V came to 1 base and at J to 0 bases, leaving 9 bases not matched to a gene. This CDR3 region has 18 residues. Drawing the rest from reference TRBV7-6 and TRBJ2-1, the complete variable domain is GAGVSQSPRYKVTKRGQDVALRCDPISGHVSLYWYRQALGQGPEFLTYFNYEAQQDKSGLPNDRFSAERPEGSISTLTIQRTEQRDSAMYRCASSLGRIWTSSYNEQFFGPGTRLTVL.